This T cell receptor (beta chain) came from a study of blood T cell repertoires in COVID-19. For the study at large: Samples came from the United States, Italy and Spain, spanning acute and convalescent COVID-19. The cDNA or gDNA used as material had been derived from T cells, B-cell-depleted T cells, or PBMCs.

Data came from immunoSEQ multiplex PCR; TCRdb stores just in-frame clones and leaves some out. The table records roughly 100,000 clones, roughly 81% of them present only once. Trimming removed 5 bases from V and 2 bases from J; junction bases left unmatched: 17. Germline V gene data show CDR1 as SGHVS and CDR2 as FNYEAQ. The CDR3 runs to 20 residues. In this sample, this clone turned up once. This chain uses TRBV7-6 with TRBJ2-3, with 12 bases fitting TRBD2. The material sequenced was peripheral blood. The sequence derives from a man aged 80 or over with COVID-19, enrolled during active disease. As DNA, the CDR3 is TGTGCCAGCAGCGCCTCTAGCGGGGGGGCCCTCCGCTCCCTCACAGATACGCAGTATTTT. This encodes CASSASSGGALRSLTDTQYF. The variable domain in full, completed from reference TRBV7-6 and TRBJ2-3, reads GAGVSQSPRYKVTKRGQDVALRCDPISGHVSLYWYRQALGQGPEFLTYFNYEAQQDKSGLPNDRFSAERPEGSISTLTIQRTEQRDSAMYRCASSASSGGALRSLTDTQYFGPGTRLTVL.